Described below is a single T cell receptor (beta chain) sequence and its context. Its antigen is unknown. Base qualities are not provided; no much larger clone lies one nucleotide away. The data are from a study of T cell repertoires in cytomegalovirus infection (dated by TCRdb to 2018 to 2020). Background for the entire study: Because public TCR beta signatures pointed to carriage of CMV infection together with the matching HLA type, the HLA type of each donor mattered for the analysis. The full study reports these points: The ex vivo response was dominated by HLA-C-restricted CMV-specific TCR beta clonotypes, which also provided the single most frequent clonotype in two of eight donors. In both this cohort and an independent roughly 400-donor cohort, the cumulative frequency of public TCR beta family members distinguished carriers of CMV infection plus the relevant HLA type.

The sequencing machine was an Illumina HiSeq 1500. Clones were called with MiXCR by TCRdb after fastp trimmed the public reads at Q25, and only in-frame beta chains were retained. Rows merge per CDR3 protein into single entries with the most common DNA and genes. Counted in this sample were 740,000 or so distinct CDR3 sequences; less than 40% of them appeared once. Around 2.6% of the sample goes to the ten largest clones. Including cysteine and phenylalanine, the CDR3 has 12 amino acids. The entry retains the CDR3 DNA only, 36 bases that are in frame from base 1. Looking up the germline V gene yields CDR1 SGHVS and CDR2 FQNEAQ. V and J are truncated by 6 bases and 5 bases respectively, leaving an intervening sequence of 9 bases.

Sequencing was performed on PBMCs. The V and J genes are TRBV7-8 and TRBJ2-3; there is no confident call for the D gene. The receptor was isolated from a human donor in good health (CMV status not recorded). Some clones in this sample may be carry-over from other donors' samples. Read as DNA, the sequence is TGTGCCAGCAGTCAATTAAGAGATACGCAGTATTTT. Its coded protein is CASSQLRDTQYF.